Listed below are T cell receptor beta chains from one sample, sequenced in a study of Graves' ophthalmopathy and Graves' hyperthyroidism. Each CDR3 protein gets one entry after TCRdb re-called the multiplex PCR reads with MiXCR. Here the sample spans 900,000 to 1,200,000 distinct CDR3 sequences, about 36% being singletons. Sequencing was performed on peripheral blood or thyroid tissue (not recorded which). The receptors come from an adult man with Graves' hyperthyroidism. CDR3s include the opening cysteine and the closing phenylalanine or tryptophan. A D gene is named only where the DNA matches it firmly. Size tells how often a clone was seen (once, few, many) or the class of an expanded clone, and some rows leave it out.

v_gene: TRBV7-2; d_gene: .; j_gene: TRBJ1-6; abundance: many; CDR3nt: TGTGCCAGCAGCTTTGGGAGGAGCTCCTATAATTCACCCCTCCACTTT; CDR3aa: CASSFGRSSYNSPLHF
v_gene: TRBV20-1; d_gene: TRBD1; j_gene: TRBJ1-2; abundance: many; CDR3nt: TGCAGTGCTACCCAGGGGGCGCGTGGGGCTGGCTACACCTTC; CDR3aa: CSATQGARGAGYTF
v_gene: TRBV7-9; d_gene: TRBD1; j_gene: TRBJ1-3; abundance: .; CDR3nt: TGTGCCAGCAGCCCACTCGTGGGACAGGGCCCTTTTTACTCTAACACCATATATTTT; CDR3aa: CASSPLVGQGPFYSNTIYF
v_gene: TRBV2; d_gene: .; j_gene: TRBJ1-1; abundance: many; CDR3nt: TGTGCCAGCAGTTTTTCCCCCCTCACTGAAGCTTTCTTT; CDR3aa: CASSFSPLTEAFF
v_gene: TRBV7-9; d_gene: .; j_gene: TRBJ1-1; abundance: .; CDR3nt: TGTGCCAGCAGCTTGGGGGGGGGCTGGAGGAACACTGAAGCTTTCTTT; CDR3aa: CASSLGGGWRNTEAFF
v_gene: TRBV14; d_gene: .; j_gene: TRBJ1-2; abundance: .; CDR3nt: TGTGCCAGCAGCCAACCGGGTCCCCAAAGGAGTGGCTACACCTTC; CDR3aa: CASSQPGPQRSGYTF
v_gene: TRBV7-9; d_gene: TRBD1; j_gene: TRBJ2-5; abundance: .; CDR3nt: TGCGCCAGCAGCCTCGGGACAGGGCAAATAGAGACCCAGTACTTC; CDR3aa: CASSLGTGQIETQYF
v_gene: TRBV27; d_gene: .; j_gene: TRBJ2-2; abundance: .; CDR3nt: TGTGCCAGCTACAAGGGAGGTCCGAACACCGGGGAGCTGTTTTTT; CDR3aa: CASYKGGPNTGELFF
v_gene: TRBV11-3; d_gene: TRBD1; j_gene: TRBJ2-2; abundance: many; CDR3nt: TGTGCCAGCACCTTAGACAGGGAAGGCGGGGAGCTGTTTTTT; CDR3aa: CASTLDREGGELFF
v_gene: TRBV29-1; d_gene: TRBD1; j_gene: TRBJ1-5; abundance: few; CDR3nt: TGCAGCGTTGCCAGGGGGACTAATCAGCCCCAGCATTTT; CDR3aa: CSVARGTNQPQHF
v_gene: TRBV6-5; d_gene: TRBD2; j_gene: TRBJ2-7; abundance: many; CDR3nt: TGTGCCAGCAGTTCCCCGGGACTAGCCTCCTACGAGCAGTACTTC; CDR3aa: CASSSPGLASYEQYF
v_gene: TRBV12-3/TRBV12-4; d_gene: TRBD1; j_gene: TRBJ1-4; abundance: many; CDR3nt: TGTGCCAGCAGCGGACAGGGGGCGTCTGAAAAACTGTTTTTT; CDR3aa: CASSGQGASEKLFF
v_gene: TRBV20-1; d_gene: .; j_gene: TRBJ2-7; abundance: many; CDR3nt: TGCAGTGCTATGTCGTCCACAGGGCCCTCCTACGAGCAGTACTTC; CDR3aa: CSAMSSTGPSYEQYF
v_gene: TRBV11-2; d_gene: .; j_gene: TRBJ1-1; abundance: .; CDR3nt: TGTGCCAGCAGTCGCACAGCGTTCGGCACTGAAGCTTTCTTT; CDR3aa: CASSRTAFGTEAFF
v_gene: TRBV10-2; d_gene: TRBD2; j_gene: TRBJ2-7; abundance: few; CDR3nt: TGTGCCAGCAGTTCTAGCGGGAGTTCGGCTTGGCGCTACGAGCAGTACTTC; CDR3aa: CASSSSGSSAWRYEQYF
v_gene: TRBV15; d_gene: .; j_gene: TRBJ1-2; abundance: many; CDR3nt: TGTGCCACCAGCAGCGAGACTTATGGCTACACCTTC; CDR3aa: CATSSETYGYTF
v_gene: TRBV7-8; d_gene: .; j_gene: TRBJ1-1; abundance: .; CDR3nt: TGTGCCAGCAGCTTCGGTTCTGGCGGTAGTACTGAAGCTTTCTTT; CDR3aa: CASSFGSGGSTEAFF
v_gene: TRBV7-6; d_gene: TRBD1; j_gene: TRBJ2-5; abundance: .; CDR3nt: TGTGCCAGCAGCTTAGTAGGGGACAGGGATTGGGAGACCCAGTACTTC; CDR3aa: CASSLVGDRDWETQYF
v_gene: TRBV15; d_gene: .; j_gene: TRBJ1-1; abundance: .; CDR3nt: TGTGCCACCAGCAGAGATTTTGAAGCTTTCTTT; CDR3aa: CATSRDFEAFF
v_gene: TRBV7-2; d_gene: .; j_gene: TRBJ1-1; abundance: many; CDR3nt: TGTGCCAGCTGGAGGGACGGAATGAGCACTGAAGCTTTCTTT; CDR3aa: CASWRDGMSTEAFF
v_gene: TRBV7-2; d_gene: .; j_gene: TRBJ2-7; abundance: many; CDR3nt: TGTGCCAGCAGCTTTGCCAGGGACTACGAGCAGTACTTC; CDR3aa: CASSFARDYEQYF
v_gene: TRBV7-9; d_gene: .; j_gene: TRBJ2-5; abundance: many; CDR3nt: TGTGCCACCACCCGAACACAGGGAAGAGAGACCCAGTACTTC; CDR3aa: CATTRTQGRETQYF
v_gene: TRBV6-6; d_gene: TRBD1; j_gene: TRBJ1-3; abundance: few; CDR3nt: TGTGCCAGCAGTTACGGAGGTAGAAAGGGGGCGTCTGGAAACACCATATATTTT; CDR3aa: CASSYGGRKGASGNTIYF
v_gene: TRBV5-1; d_gene: TRBD2; j_gene: TRBJ2-7; abundance: many; CDR3nt: TGCGCCAGCAGCTACGGGACTAGCGTCTACGAGCAGTACTTC; CDR3aa: CASSYGTSVYEQYF
v_gene: TRBV20-1; d_gene: .; j_gene: TRBJ1-6; abundance: .; CDR3nt: TGCAGTGCTAGAGATCAGACAGATTCACCCCTCCACTTT; CDR3aa: CSARDQTDSPLHF
v_gene: TRBV9; d_gene: TRBD2; j_gene: TRBJ2-5; abundance: many; CDR3nt: TGTGCCAGCAGTGTAGGCGGGGGGCAAGAGACCCAGTACTTC; CDR3aa: CASSVGGGQETQYF
v_gene: TRBV20-1; d_gene: .; j_gene: TRBJ2-5; abundance: many; CDR3nt: TGCAGTTCCTCTTTGGGGGAGACCCAGTACTTC; CDR3aa: CSSSLGETQYF
v_gene: TRBV12-3/TRBV12-4; d_gene: .; j_gene: TRBJ1-6; abundance: few; CDR3nt: TGTGCCAGCAGCCAAAACCTGTCGGGGGGGAATTCACCCCTCCACTTT; CDR3aa: CASSQNLSGGNSPLHF
v_gene: TRBV7-2; d_gene: .; j_gene: TRBJ2-2; abundance: .; CDR3nt: TGTGCCGAGCAGCTCAGCAGGGTAATCCGCACCGGGGAGCTGTTTTTT; CDR3aa: CAEQLSRVIRTGELFF
v_gene: TRBV5-6; d_gene: TRBD2; j_gene: TRBJ2-6; abundance: .; CDR3nt: TGTGCCGGCAGCGGGATTGGTCGAGCCACTGAAGCTTTC; CDR3aa: CAGSGIGRATEAF
v_gene: TRBV12-3/TRBV12-4; d_gene: .; j_gene: TRBJ1-1; abundance: many; CDR3nt: TGTGCCAGCAGTTCGAGCTGGACCCCTGAAGCTTTCTTT; CDR3aa: CASSSSWTPEAFF
v_gene: TRBV19; d_gene: .; j_gene: TRBJ2-6; abundance: many; CDR3nt: TGTGCCAGTAGTATGGAGGGGGCGAACGTCCTGACTTTC; CDR3aa: CASSMEGANVLTF